This T cell receptor (beta chain) was obtained from a study of vaccination effects on CD4 cells after COVID-19 (dated 2022 in TCRdb). Broadly, across the study: Each participant received two doses of an mRNA SARS-CoV-2 vaccine, either BNT162b2 or mRNA-1273. SARS-CoV-2 spike-specific CD4+ TCR repertoires from before and after mRNA vaccination were compared in COVID-19 convalescent patients and in infection-naive vaccine recipients. Altogether, some ten COVID-19 convalescent patients and several SARS-CoV-2-naive healthy vaccine recipients made up the full study. The Oncomine TCR Beta short-read assay on an Illumina iSeq 100 was used to sequence cultures from other donors in the study.

Comment on this clone: This receptor's antigen is unknown. Base qualities are missing; no much larger clone stands one base away.

Paper-wide results and their limitations: The study was limited by a small number of convalescent patients and lacked early post-infection timepoints. In healthy vaccine recipients, vaccine-induced clones were almost all SARS-CoV-2 mono-reactive, with only 1 of 255 being cross-reactive with common cold coronaviruses. Marked clonal contraction was observed in both infection-induced and vaccine-induced clones at late post-vaccination timepoints, consistent with waning T cell responses.

The germline V gene sets CDR1 to SGHRS and CDR2 to YFSETQ. The CDR3 has 16 amino acids, counting the end cysteine and phenylalanine. Only the CDR3 DNA is retained, 48 bases long and in frame from the first base. V is pruned by 0 bases and J by 1 base, leaving 2 bases of the junction without a gene match. In the ViraFEST assay, PBMC were stimulated with viral peptide pools, and antigen-specific CD4+ T cell clonotypes were then identified by expansion using TCR sequencing. After around eleven days of culture, CD4+ T cells were isolated with the EasySep CD4+ T cell isolation kit. Healthy vaccine recipients had no prior SARS-CoV-2 infection, confirmed by negative nucleocapsid antibodies before and after vaccination. About 2.1 million PBMC per well were cultured in IMDM with about 5% human AB serum, 7.5 to 10 IU/ml IL-2 and gentamicin, plus 10 ug/ml peptides. On days 3 and 7, half of the culture medium was replaced with fresh IL-2-containing medium. Unless otherwise noted, each peptide stimulation condition was cultured in triplicate wells. Using Ficoll-Paque Plus gradient centrifugation, PBMC were separated from whole blood and then either used fresh or cryopreserved at -140C. The overlapping peptide pools covered the spike proteins of SARS-CoV-2 and of the common cold coronaviruses HCoV-NL63, HCoV-OC43 and HCoV-229E. The QIAamp micro DNA kit was used to extract genomic DNA from the cultured CD4+ T cells.

The library was generated by the immunoSEQ multiplex PCR assay. DNA from the CD4+ T cells that had been cultured and isolated underwent TCR beta CDR3 sequencing. The published analysis was carried out like this. Non-productive TCR sequences were removed and reads were trimmed to the CDR3 region, keeping CDR3s of at least 7 amino acids. The MANAFEST web app was used to identify antigen-specific clonotypes by comparing expansion in peptide wells with expansion in reference cultures. To count as positive, a clone had to show expansion at FDR<0.05 compared with the reference and with all other wells, an odds ratio above 5, and a frequency above 0.1% in two replicate wells. A clonotype was defined as cross-reactive if the clonotype was significantly expanded both in SARS-CoV-2 spike wells and in at least one common cold coronavirus spike condition. Using the stringdist R package, CDR3 similarity was measured by Levenshtein distance, and unrooted trees were constructed with ape in R 3.6.1. TCRdb carries this immuneACCESS record with in-frame sequences only. Its versions omit some clonotypes, under half of them owing to an unresolved V gene in the studies checked, with the rest unexplained. The V and J calls and the clone size are those of that table, but D and trimming were determined from the DNA. Recorded for this sample are approximately 44,000 clones; under 70% of them occurred a single time. The ten largest clonotypes hold roughly 25% of the sample.

The sequencing here drew on CD4+ T cells from PBMCs cultured with HCoV-OC43 spike peptides, taken before COVID-19 vaccination. In the paper's terms, the cell subset or site label means: HCoV-OC43 spike overlapping peptide pool stimulation. The rearranged chain carries TRBV5-1 and TRBJ2-3; 10 junctional bases match TRBD2. The clonotype comes from a human donor who received a COVID-19 vaccine. The sequenced DNA is TGCGCCAGCAGCTTGGGACTAGCGGGTCGCACAGATACGCAGTATTTT. The encoded protein is CASSLGLAGRTDTQYF.